The present TCR beta chain was sequenced within a study of CD8+ T cells in alopecia areata (dated by TCRdb to the late 2010s). The study in broad terms: High-throughput TCRbeta sequencing was used to examine T cell clonal expansion in alopecia areata in both the C3H/HeJ mouse model and human patients. Amplification of TCRbeta CDR3 regions was done by immunoSEQ multiplex PCR using 35 Vbeta forward primers and 13 Jbeta reverse primers. Clonality in the scalp was compared among normal scalp (n=4), patchy alopecia areata scalp (n=8), and alopecia totalis/universalis scalp (n=8). On the human side, TCRbeta sequencing was run on scalp tissue and on sorted CD4+ and CD8+ peripheral blood T cells from healthy controls and from alopecia areata patients with either patchy or totalis/universalis disease. The RNA source kit depended on sample type: the PAXgene miRNA kit for fixed scalp, the miRNeasy kit for PBMCs, and the RNeasy kit for mouse skin. The paper's findings and limits, for the study overall: Shared TCR sequences between patients were less evident than in mice, which may be partly attributable to HLA diversity in the patient population. Compared with normal scalp, lesional scalp, particularly in alopecia totalis/universalis, had higher clonality and more expanded CD8+ clones, which suggests antigenic drive. Unlike mouse skin, where gammadelta T cells dominate, normal human skin contains resident alphabeta T cells that get sequenced too, which complicates analysis of the scalp TCR repertoire.

This clone has a handful of counts. This clone's antigen is unknown. No much larger clonotype is one base removed from it; base qualities were not supplied. PBMCs were separated by density centrifugation and stained for CD3, CD4 and CD8, after which CD4+ and CD8+ T cells were sorted on a FACSAria. Scalp biopsies and blood samples were provided by unaffected controls. V loses 1 base at its end and J loses 0 bases; junction bases beyond the gene matches: 2. From its cysteine to its phenylalanine, the CDR3 spans 16 amino acids. The DNA shown is the 48-base CDR3, in frame from base 1. CDR1 LNHDA and CDR2 SQIVND were looked up in the germline V gene (reference sequence). The library came from the immunoSEQ multiplex PCR assay. To provide template for TCR sequencing, every sample had RNA extracted and reverse transcribed into cDNA. First-strand cDNA was synthesized using SuperScript III with a 2:1 mix of oligo-dT and random hexamers. A synthetic immune receptor repertoire was used to assess amplification bias, and residual bias was removed computationally. The source study handled its data this way. Raw reads were preprocessed for error removal, and CDR3 was defined according to IMGT conventions as running from the conserved cysteine to phenylalanine. Clonality was computed as 1 minus the Shannon entropy, with the entropy normalized by log2 of the number of productive unique TCRs. CD4 or CD8 identity of scalp clones was inferred by cross-referencing scalp TCRbeta sequences with sorted blood CD4 and CD8 repertoires. TCRdb re-hosts the immuneACCESS table, in-frame sequences only. Its copies lack some clones; in the studies checked, an unresolved V gene accounts for under half of them, and the cause for the rest is not known. Clone size and the V and J calls come from that table; the DNA yielded D and trimming. The sample has 200,000 to 250,000 clones on record, roughly 56% of them singletons. The ten largest clones take up around 5% of the sample.

The chain is assembled from TRBV19 and TRBJ1-1, with 10 junctional bases fitting TRBD1. The sample taken for sequencing was CD8+ T cells sorted from blood. This TCR was sampled from a human donor in good health. In nucleotides, the sequence is TGTGCCAGTAGTATAGCGGGACAGGGGTTGAACACTGAAGCTTTCTTT. The encoded protein is CASSIAGQGLNTEAFF.